A single sample is the source of the 9 T cell receptor beta chains below, sequenced in a study of blood T cell repertoires in COVID-19. Assay: immunoSEQ multiplex PCR; the TCRdb copy retains only in-frame clones and omits some. Found here are about 26,000 clones, roughly 90% of them singletons; the top ten hold 7.5% to 8%. Sequencing input: peripheral blood. Source of these receptors: a human donor in a cohort sampled during active COVID-19.

The chain combines TRBV9 with TRBJ1-2; D not certain. The germline V gene encodes CDR1 SGDLS and CDR2 YYNGEE. V dropped 0 bases and J dropped 6 bases, with 15 bases sitting between them. The CDR3 spans 15 residues. CDR3 in amino acids: CASSVARRQEDGYTF. As DNA, the CDR3 is TGTGCCAGCAGCGTAGCCAGACGTCAAGAGGATGGCTACACCTTC.

The chain employs TRBV5-6 and TRBJ2-4; D is perhaps TRBD1 (5 bases). The V end lost 4 bases, the J end lost 0 bases, and 11 bases lay between the germline ends. The germline CDR1 and CDR2 sequences are SGHDT and YYEEEE. This CDR3 spans 15 amino acids. This CDR3 is CASSLRQLAKNIQYF. The CDR3 DNA is TGTGCCAGCAGCCTCAGACAGCTAGCCAAAAACATTCAGTACTTC. Looking up the rest from reference TRBV5-6 and TRBJ2-4 gives the full variable domain: DAGVTQSPTHLIKTRGQQVTLRCSPKSGHDTVSWYQQALGQGPQFIFQYYEEEERQRGNFPDRFSGHQFPNYSSELNVNALLLGDSALYLCASSLRQLAKNIQYFGAGTRLSVL.

Turning to this clone: Since no conserved phenylalanine or tryptophan closes the CDR3, a read error is the likely cause. No DNA is shown, since the ends of the CDR3 on it are uncertain; the CDR3 is the one TCRdb lists. The rearrangement joins TRBV7-9 to TRBJ2-4; whether TRBD1, the table's D call, matches the DNA was not checked. The germline V gene has CDR1 SEHNR and CDR2 FQNEAQ (reference sequence). The CDR3 has 10 residues if both end residues are counted. CDR3 sequence: CASSRSTGFG.

This clone was picked up a small number of times. The gene calls are TRBV2 and TRBJ1-5, with D perhaps TRBD1 (5 bases). Trimming pared 8 bases from V and 4 bases from J, leaving 9 bases between. Germline CDR1 reads SNHLY; CDR2 reads FYNNEI. This CDR3 is built from 12 residues. The DNA of the CDR3 is TGTGCCAGCGACAGCCCGAATCAGCCCCAGCATTTT. Translation gives CASDSPNQPQHF.

The genes are TRBV12-5 and TRBJ1-3, with D perhaps matching TRBD1 (5 bases). This CDR3 spans 14 amino acids. In germline, CDR1 is LGHNT, CDR2 FRNRAP. Trimming pared 4 bases from V and 4 bases from J, leaving 11 bases between. CDR3 in DNA: TGTGCTAGTGGTTCCGGGAGGGGAGGAAACACCATATATTTT. This translates into CASGSGRGGNTIYF. Filled out from reference TRBV12-5 and TRBJ1-3, the complete variable domain reads DARVTQTPRHKVTEMGQEVTMRCQPILGHNTVFWYRQTMMQGLELLAYFRNRAPLDDSGMPKDRFSAEMPDATLATLKIQPSEPRDSAVYFCASGSGRGGNTIYFGEGSWLTVV.

The V gene is TRBV10-3, the J gene TRBJ2-7; 9 positions match TRBD2. The junction had 9 bases not matched to a gene; V was cut back by 6 bases and J by 9 bases. Germline CDR1 and CDR2: ENHRY and SYGVKD. This CDR3 comprises 13 residues. The CDR3 reads CAIRAAGGGGQYF. The CDR3 DNA reads TGTGCCATCAGGGCAGCGGGGGGTGGTGGGCAGTACTTC.

This chain links TRBV11-2 with TRBJ2-7, with 7 bases lining up with TRBD2. Germline assignment: CDR1 SGHAT and CDR2 FQNNGV. After removal of 3 bases from V and 2 bases from J, the junction contained 7 bases not matched to a gene. The CDR3 consists of 15 residues. The CDR3 DNA is TGTGCCAGCAGCTTGGGTCTAGCGGAGCCCTACGAGCAGTACTTC. Translating gives CASSLGLAEPYEQYF.

This sequence joins TRBV5-1 and TRBJ2-7, with 8 bases lining up with TRBD2. This CDR3 is 16 amino acids long. Looked up from germline, CDR1 is SGHRS and CDR2 is YFSETQ. Trimming took 4 bases from V and 2 from J; bases not matched to a gene: 11. CDR3 bases: TGCGCCAGCAGCGGGGGGAGGAGGGGACTAGCCTACGAGCAGTACTTC. This codes for CASSGGRRGLAYEQYF.

The V gene is TRBV5-1, the J gene TRBJ2-3, with 9 bases fitting TRBD2. V shed 4 bases and J 2 bases; nucleotides not matched to a gene: 8. The CDR3 extends over 16 amino acids. Germline CDR1 SGHRS, CDR2 YFSETQ. In nucleotides, the CDR3 is TGCGCCAGCAGCGCGGGGGCGGGGGGGACCACAGATACGCAGTATTTT. This codes for CASSAGAGGTTDTQYF.